This T cell receptor beta chain emerged from a study of T cell changes during pregnancy in multiple sclerosis (dated by TCRdb to about 2019). Background on the whole study: Changes in the T cell repertoire over the course of pregnancy were examined in this study in women with multiple sclerosis.

Libraries were made using the immunoSEQ multiplex PCR assay. TCRdb took over this immuneACCESS table, retaining in-frame rearrangements with V and J assigned. Such tables are incomplete; in checked studies, under half of the missing clones stem from an unresolved V gene, and the remainder is unexplained. This sample is represented by around 88,000 clones; roughly 92% of them were singletons. Under 3% of the sample is taken by the ten largest. Concerning this clone itself: The specificity of this receptor is unknown. The junction departs from the called germline gene at one end, perhaps through a read error. Within the sample, other DNA sequences also encode this same CDR3.

The sequence derives from a female donor with multiple sclerosis, enrolled in a pregnancy study. This material consisted of peripheral blood, taken in the first trimester of pregnancy.

CDR3 region: CASSQDRTSGSSGTGELFF. The nucleotide sequence is TGTGCCAGCAGCCAAGATCGGACTAGCGGGAGTTCGGGCACCGGGGAGCTATTTTTT. The chain employs TRBV4-2 and TRBJ2-2; 13 junctional bases match TRBD2. Its CDR3 holds 19 amino acids, cysteine through phenylalanine. CDR3 DNA only is kept here, 57 bases in frame from base 1. Per the germline V gene, LGHNA is the CDR1 and YNFKEQ is the CDR2.